Shown below are 23 T cell receptor beta chains from a single sample sequenced in a study of T cell changes during pregnancy in multiple sclerosis. Produced via immunoSEQ multiplex PCR; TCRdb's table is partial and in-frame only. Of 45,000 to 55,000 clones in the sample, roughly 89% were seen once. The source was peripheral blood, collected in the first trimester of pregnancy. The receptors here all came from a female donor with multiple sclerosis, enrolled in a pregnancy study.

The genes are TRBV13 and TRBJ2-3; D is uncertain. The V gene's germline CDR1 is PRHDT and CDR2 FYEKMQ (reference sequence). This CDR3 has 17 amino acids. V was clipped by 5 bases and J by 6 bases, with 24 bases between them. CDR3 DNA: TGTGCCAGCAGCCCCCCCAGACCTAGTCGTTTTCCGGATACGCAGTATTTT. This codes for CASSPPRPSRFPDTQYF. The complete variable domain, with remaining parts taken from reference TRBV13 and TRBJ2-3, reads AAGVIQSPRHLIKEKRETATLKCYPIPRHDTVYWYQQGPGQDPQFLISFYEKMQSDKGSIPDRFSAQQFSDYHSELNMSSLELGDSALYFCASSPPRPSRFPDTQYFGPGTRLTVL.

The chain is built from TRBV2 and TRBJ1-3, with TRBD1 as a possible D gene (5 bases). This CDR3 spans 15 amino acids. V shed 6 bases and J shed 0 bases, with 12 bases lying between them. From germline, CDR1 is SNHLY and CDR2 FYNNEI. The CDR3: CASRRDLPSGNTIYF. Here the CDR3 DNA reads TGTGCCAGCAGGCGGGACCTTCCCTCTGGAAACACCATATATTTT.

The genes are TRBV27 and TRBJ2-1, with 8 positions matching TRBD1. J lost 2 bases, V lost 4 bases, and 10 bases had no gene match. This CDR3 is 17 amino acids long. CDR1 is MNHEY and CDR2 is SMNVEV in the germline V gene (reference sequence). This CDR3 is CASSSRKTGDPYNEQFF. The CDR3 DNA is TGTGCCAGCAGTTCGCGGAAGACAGGGGACCCCTACAATGAGCAGTTCTTC.

The rearrangement joins TRBV4-1 to TRBJ2-2; the match to TRBD2 covers 9 bases. The CDR3 totals 16 residues. CDR1 and CDR2 from the germline V gene are MGHRA and YSYEKL. Trimming at V came to 4 bases and at J to 5 bases, leaving 8 bases not matched to a gene. The CDR3 is CASSPLSSGTTGELFF. CDR3 nucleotide sequence: TGCGCCAGCAGCCCTCTGTCTAGCGGGACAACCGGGGAGCTGTTTTTT.

The chain has TRBV11-2 and TRBJ1-2; 7 bases are a match to TRBD1. CDR3 length: 16 residues. The germline gives CDR1 SGHAT, CDR2 FQNNGV. J was trimmed by 8 bases and V by 1 base; bases with no gene match: 13. CDR3 nucleotide sequence: TGTGCCAGCAGCTTAGTCTGGTCCCAGGGGGTAGGCGGCTACACCTTC. Residues: CASSLVWSQGVGGYTF. Supplemented by reference TRBV11-2 and TRBJ1-2, the full variable domain reads EAGVAQSPRYKIIEKRQSVAFWCNPISGHATLYWYQQILGQGPKLLIQFQNNGVVDDSQLPKDRFSAERLKGVDSTLKIQPAKLEDSAVYLCASSLVWSQGVGGYTFGSGTRLTVV.

The chain is built from TRBV28 and TRBJ1-4; D may be TRBD1 (5 bases). Germline V gene lookup returns CDR1 MDHEN and CDR2 SYDVKM. The CDR3 loop spans 14 amino acids. V was pared by 2 bases and J by 4 bases, with 8 bases between. CDR3: CASSLAGNNEKLFF. The DNA for the CDR3 is TGTGCCAGCAGTTTAGCAGGGAATAATGAAAAACTGTTTTTT.

The gene calls are TRBV6-1 and TRBJ1-4; D not resolved. Germline CDR1 and CDR2: MNHNS and SASEGT. Deletions cut 4 bases from V and 5 bases from J, with 17 bases between. This CDR3 has 16 amino acids. The CDR3 DNA follows: TGTGCCAGCAGTGCTTCTTCTGGACTTAAGAATGAAAAACTGTTTTTT. Translation: CASSASSGLKNEKLFF.

The rearrangement links TRBV7-2 to TRBJ1-2, with D unclear. This CDR3 has 13 amino acids. The V gene lost 0 bases and the J gene lost 5 bases, with 7 bases spanning the gap. From germline, CDR1 is SGHTA and CDR2 FQGNSA. The CDR3: CASSLASPYGYTF. In nucleotides, the CDR3 is TGTGCCAGCAGCTTAGCCTCCCCGTATGGCTACACCTTC.

This chain's CDR3 is CSVARVVDGYTF. In DNA form, the CDR3 reads TGCAGCGTTGCCAGGGTGGTAGATGGCTACACCTTC. The J gene is TRBJ1-2, the V gene TRBV29-1; maybe TRBD1 (5 bases). Trimming left V 4 bases short and J 6 bases short, with 12 bases between. Per the germline V gene, CDR1 is SQVTM and CDR2 is ANQGSEA. The CDR3 covers 12 residues.

The rearrangement joins TRBV13 to TRBJ1-3; D is undetermined. CDR3 length equals 17 residues. Trimming took 5 bases from V and 5 from J, leaving 22 bases between them. Germline CDR1 PRHDT, CDR2 FYEKMQ (reference sequence). The CDR3 sequence: CASSENTGISNRNTIYF. As DNA, the CDR3 is TGTGCCAGCAGCGAGAACACGGGGATTTCGAATCGAAACACCATATATTTT.

This chain links TRBV9 with TRBJ2-5; 14 positions match TRBD2. The CDR3 is 18 residues long. In germline, CDR1 is SGDLS, CDR2 YYNGEE. Losses at the gene ends were 4 bases for V and 2 bases for J; bases not matched to a gene: 10. The CDR3 is CASSIGTSGSRLQETQYF. DNA for the CDR3: TGTGCCAGCAGCATAGGGACTAGCGGGAGCCGCCTGCAAGAGACCCAGTACTTC.

This rearrangement joins TRBV10-2 to TRBJ1-2, with 11 nucleotides matching TRBD1. CDR1 and CDR2 from the germline V gene are WSHSY and SAAADI. The CDR3 consists of 12 residues. V shed 9 bases, J shed 13 bases, and the junction held 10 bases outside the gene matches. The CDR3 loop reads CASFPGQGAITF. Written as DNA, the CDR3 is TGCGCCAGTTTCCCAGGACAGGGGGCAATCACCTTC.

The chain couples TRBV5-6 to TRBJ1-5; a possible D gene is TRBD1 (6 bases). The germline gives CDR1 SGHDT, CDR2 YYEEEE. The CDR3 is 16 amino acids. V dropped 0 bases and J dropped 7 bases, with 17 bases sitting between them. CDR3 coding DNA: TGTGCCAGCAGCTTGGGGGCAGCCCGAAGGGGGCAGCCCCAGCATTTT. This sequence encodes CASSLGAARRGQPQHF.

This chain connects TRBV27 to TRBJ1-6; perhaps TRBD1 as D (6 bases). Germline V gives CDR1 MNHEY, CDR2 SMNVEV (reference sequence). Trimming left V 3 bases short and J 10 bases short, with 13 bases between. The CDR3 runs to 14 residues. CDR3 sequence: CASSFRAGESPLHF. As DNA, the CDR3 is TGTGCCAGCAGTTTTCGGGCAGGGGAGTCACCCCTCCACTTT.

By its share, this clone is medium-sized. The chain recombines TRBV4-3 with TRBJ1-1; TRBD1 matches 8 bases. CDR3 length equals 15 residues. The germline CDR1 and CDR2 sequences are LGHNA and YSLEER. With V trimmed by 3 bases and J by 1 base, 4 bases remained unmatched. DNA for the CDR3: TGCGCCAGCAGCCAGTACAGGGGGAGGAACACTGAAGCTTTCTTT. This translates into CASSQYRGRNTEAFF.

V is TRBV13 and J is TRBJ1-6; TRBD1 aligns across 9 bases. The CDR3 totals 14 residues. CDR1 is PRHDT and CDR2 is FYEKMQ in the germline V gene (reference sequence). Losses at the gene ends were 5 bases for V and 10 bases for J; bases not matched to a gene: 6. The CDR3: CASSQDRGGSPLHF. Written as DNA, the CDR3 is TGTGCCAGCAGCCAGGACAGGGGTGGATCACCCCTCCACTTT.

This chain links TRBV7-9 with TRBJ2-4, with D tentatively TRBD1 (5 bases). CDR3 length equals 14 residues. CDR1 and CDR2 (germline): SEHNR, FQNEAQ (reference sequence). V was trimmed by 1 base and J by 2 bases, leaving 6 bases between them. CDR3 loop: CASSLGGSKNIQYF. DNA of the CDR3: TGTGCCAGCAGCTTAGGGGGCTCCAAAAACATTCAGTACTTC.

This chain connects TRBV2 to TRBJ1-1, with D tentatively TRBD1 (6 bases). CDR3 size: 14 residues. Per the germline V gene, CDR1 is SNHLY and CDR2 is FYNNEI. V shed 9 bases and J shed 4 bases, with 18 bases lying between them. CDR3 nucleotides: TGTGCCAGTAAAAACAGGGCGGGGGCCACTGAAGCTTTCTTT. Protein product: CASKNRAGATEAFF.

The chain uses TRBV23-1 and TRBJ2-5; D is possibly TRBD2 (6 bases). TRBV23-1 is marked as an open reading frame, function uncertain. V was pared by 2 bases and J by 5 bases, with 15 bases between. The CDR3 consists of 15 residues. CDR3 sequence: CASSQMEGPGETQYF. CDR3 sequence (DNA): TGCGCCAGCAGTCAAATGGAGGGACCGGGGGAGACCCAGTACTTC.

V is TRBV5-5 and J is TRBJ2-7, with D perhaps TRBD1 (7 bases). Trimming shortened V by 4 bases and J by 2 bases, and 16 bases separated the two germline ends. The CDR3 covers 15 residues. The germline gives CDR1 SGHKS, CDR2 YYEKEE (reference sequence). The CDR3 sequence: CASSPGDSSAYEQYF. The CDR3 nucleotides read TGTGCCAGCAGCCCGGGGGACAGTTCGGCCTACGAGCAGTACTTC.

V and J are TRBV15 and TRBJ1-2; D perhaps matches TRBD1 (6 bases). The CDR3 totals 14 residues. The V gene lost 3 bases and the J gene lost 5 bases, with 13 bases spanning the gap. Germline V CDR1 and CDR2: LNHNV, YYDKDF (reference sequence). CDR3 nucleotide sequence: TGTGCCACCAGCAGGGAGGACAGAGGTTATGGCTACACCTTC. This encodes CATSREDRGYGYTF.

This chain uses TRBV27 with TRBJ2-2; perhaps TRBD2 as D (6 bases). Germline V lookup: CDR1 MNHEY, CDR2 SMNVEV (reference sequence). The CDR3 is 13 amino acids. Trimming shortened V by 1 base and J by 6 bases, and 6 bases separated the two germline ends. CDR3 region: CASSLWGAGELFF. CDR3 sequence (DNA): TGTGCCAGCAGTTTATGGGGGGCCGGGGAGCTGTTTTTT.

The rearrangement uses TRBV2 and TRBJ2-1; the D gene is possibly TRBD2 (6 bases). V was cut by 4 bases and J by 9 bases, with 13 bases left in between. In germline, CDR1 is SNHLY, CDR2 FYNNEI. The CDR3 runs to 13 residues. CDR3 in amino acids: CASSGYGEAEQFF. The CDR3 DNA reads TGTGCCAGCAGTGGTTACGGGGAGGCTGAGCAGTTCTTC.